The following is a TCR beta chain sequence with its context. In the original analysis: Amplifying reference gene primers gave estimates of nucleated cell counts. Using immunoSEQ multiplex PCR, the repertoire was profiled, and TCRdb retains in-frame clones only, with some absent. V, J and clone size are those of that table, while D and trimming were read from the DNA. This table has about 140,000 clones, 84% appearing once. This record belongs to a study of blood T cell repertoires in COVID-19. Study at large: Sites across the United States, Italy and Spain contributed samples from acute and convalescent COVID-19. PBMCs, B-cell-depleted T cells, or T cells were the source of the cDNA or gDNA that made up the material.

The TCR sequence derives from a human donor in a cohort sampled during active COVID-19. The sample comprised peripheral blood.

The CDR3 sequence is CASSDPRARVETQYF. The CDR3 nucleotides read TGTGCCAGCAGTGACCCCAGGGCAAGGGTTGAGACCCAGTACTTC. The chain joins TRBV6-1 to TRBJ2-5; D perhaps matches TRBD1 (5 bases). The CDR3 extends over 15 amino acids. Germline-derived CDR1 and CDR2 are MNHNS and SASEGT. V was pared by 3 bases and J by 5 bases, with 16 bases between.